Listed below are T cell receptor beta chains from one sample, sequenced in a study of T cells of healthy individuals. TCRdb re-called the 5' RACE reads through MiXCR, storing one row per CDR3 protein. The data contain fewer than 70,000 distinct CDR3 sequences, 14% to 15% of them singletons. These receptors were collected from a human donor in good health. Each CDR3 is given with its conserved first and last residue. The order of the fields is V gene, J gene, clone size, D gene, CDR3 DNA, CDR3 protein. A D gene is named only where the DNA matches it firmly. Not all rows give a size; the values are once, few, many and, for expanded clones, a class.

TRBV29-1	TRBJ2-1	many	TRBD2	TGCAGCGTGAATAGCGGGGGGGCCACCGAGCAGTTCTTC	CSVNSGGATEQFF
TRBV12-3/TRBV12-4	TRBJ2-1	-	TRBD2	TGTGCCAGCATCCTCGGGCGGGAGGGCCGGTGGGGTGAGCAGTTCTTC	CASILGREGRWGEQFF
TRBV7-2	TRBJ2-4	-	TRBD1	TGTGCCAGCAGCTCCGGGACAGGGAGGAACATTCAGTACTTC	CASSSGTGRNIQYF
TRBV2	TRBJ1-3	many	-	TGTGCCAGCATCCTCGGATTGGGGAGCGGAAACACCATATATTTT	CASILGLGSGNTIYF
TRBV12-3/TRBV12-4	TRBJ2-2	-	-	TGTGCCAGCAGCAGGGGCGGCACCGGGGAGCTGTTTTTT	CASSRGGTGELFF
TRBV20-1	TRBJ2-7	many	TRBD2	TGCAGTGCTAGGGGACTAGCGGGAAAAGCCTCCTACGAGCAGTACTTC	CSARGLAGKASYEQYF
TRBV20-1	TRBJ1-1	many	-	TGCAGTGCTAGAGCAGGGATGAACACTGAAGCTTTCTTT	CSARAGMNTEAFF
TRBV18	TRBJ2-2	many	-	TGTGCCAGCTCAGGGCGGGACTTCGGCACGAACACCGGGGAGCTGTTTTTT	CASSGRDFGTNTGELFF
TRBV5-1	TRBJ1-6	few	-	TGCGCCAGCAGCTTGGCACAGGGTGGCAATTCACCCCTCCACTTT	CASSLAQGGNSPLHF
TRBV6-5	TRBJ2-7	many	TRBD2	TGTGCCAGCAGTTATTGGGGGGGGGGATTCTACGAGCAGTACTTC	CASSYWGGGFYEQYF
TRBV5-6	TRBJ1-6	few	-	TGTGCCAGCAGCTTGGGAGGGACGGGTTCACCCCTCCACTTT	CASSLGGTGSPLHF
TRBV2	TRBJ1-2	-	TRBD1	TGTGCCAGCAGTGAAGGGACAGGGTTTGGCTACACCTTC	CASSEGTGFGYTF
TRBV20-1	TRBJ2-1	many	TRBD2	TGCAGTGCTAGTGGCTTAGCGGGGGTCTACAATGAGCAGTTCTTC	CSASGLAGVYNEQFF
TRBV5-1	TRBJ1-2	few	TRBD1	TGCGCCAGCAGCTTGGACCGGACAGGGTTGGGCTACACCTTC	CASSLDRTGLGYTF
TRBV15	TRBJ2-5	many	-	TGTGCCACCAGCTTTCGGACAGGGACTAGAAAGACCCAGTACTTC	CATSFRTGTRKTQYF
TRBV29-1	TRBJ2-5	-	TRBD2	TGCAGCGTTGAAGAGGTTCAGCGGGGGCCGTACCAAGAGACCCAGTACTTC	CSVEEVQRGPYQETQYF
TRBV6-5	TRBJ2-1	few	TRBD1	TGTGCCAGCAGGAACAGGGGCACCTACAATGAGCAGTTCTTC	CASRNRGTYNEQFF
TRBV20-1	TRBJ2-5	-	TRBD2	TGCAGTGCTAGCCTTAGCGGGAGTAGGGAGACCCAGTACTTC	CSASLSGSRETQYF
TRBV4-1	TRBJ2-7	few	TRBD2	TGCGCCAGCAGCCAAGGGATACTAGCGTCCGCCTACGAGCAGTACTTC	CASSQGILASAYEQYF
TRBV11-2	TRBJ1-1	-	TRBD1	TGTGCCAGCAGCTTACTCCCCTGGGACAGGGTTAAGAACACTGAAGCTTTCTTT	CASSLLPWDRVKNTEAFF
TRBV18	TRBJ1-1	many	-	TGTGCCAGCTCACCATCAGGGCACAACACTGAAGCTTTCTTT	CASSPSGHNTEAFF
TRBV20-1	TRBJ2-7	many	-	TGCAGTGCTGAGGGACGGGACCTTTCCTACGAGCAGTACTTC	CSAEGRDLSYEQYF
TRBV20-1	TRBJ1-1	-	TRBD1	TGCAGTGCTAGGAAAGATACAGGGGTCTTTCAAGCTTTCTTT	CSARKDTGVFQAFF
TRBV7-2	TRBJ2-3	few	TRBD2	TGTGCCAGCAGCTTAGCCAGCGGGAGGGCCACAGATACGCAGTATTTT	CASSLASGRATDTQYF
TRBV29-1	TRBJ2-7	few	-	TGCAGCGTCTGGGGTGGGGGAGCCTACGAGCAGTACTTC	CSVWGGGAYEQYF
TRBV10-3	TRBJ1-2	many	-	TGTGCCATCAGTGAGTCTCGATCAGATAACTATGGCTACACCTTC	CAISESRSDNYGYTF
TRBV7-9	TRBJ2-3	-	TRBD2	TGTGCCAGCAGCCAAAGGACTAGCGGGGGAAGTAGCACAGATACGCAGTATTTT	CASSQRTSGGSSTDTQYF
TRBV10-3	TRBJ2-5	-	TRBD1	TGTGCCATCAGAAACGACAGGGGCGGAGAGACCCAGTACTTC	CAIRNDRGGETQYF
TRBV29-1	TRBJ1-2	-	-	TGCAGCGTTGTACGGGAAAGGGACTATGGCTACACCTTC	CSVVRERDYGYTF
TRBV4-3	TRBJ1-1	many	TRBD1	TGCGCCAGCAGCCAAAAACAGGGGGCAGTGATCGGTCCAAACACTGAAGCTTTCTTT	CASSQKQGAVIGPNTEAFF
TRBV11-2	TRBJ1-2	few	-	TGTGCCAGCAGCTTAGTGTTGGGGGGAAGTGGCTACACCTTC	CASSLVLGGSGYTF
TRBV20-1	TRBJ2-7	few	TRBD1	TGCAGTGCTGGAGGACAGGGCAACTACGAGCAGTACTTC	CSAGGQGNYEQYF
TRBV6-6	TRBJ2-1	many	TRBD2	TGTGCCAGCAGTTACGGAGCGGGGGGGCCCGATGAGCAGTTCTTC	CASSYGAGGPDEQFF
TRBV5-4	TRBJ2-3	many	-	TGTGCCAGCAGCATCCGACTCCATACCTTCACAGATACGCAGTATTTT	CASSIRLHTFTDTQYF
TRBV19	TRBJ1-2	few	-	TGTGCCAGTGAAGAGGAGAATGGCTACACCTTC	CASEEENGYTF
TRBV18	TRBJ2-2	many	-	TGTGCCAGCTCACTCGACTCGTTCACCGGGGAGCTGTTTTTT	CASSLDSFTGELFF
TRBV5-4	TRBJ2-3	many	-	TGTGCCAGCAGCCTGGGGGGCACCCCAGATACGCAGTATTTT	CASSLGGTPDTQYF
TRBV11-2	TRBJ2-3	many	TRBD1	TGTGCCAGCAGATACGTACAGGGGGCGGCGCCAGGGGCCAGCACAGATACGCAGTATTTT	CASRYVQGAAPGASTDTQYF
TRBV2	TRBJ1-1	many	-	TGTGCCAGCAAAGGAAGGGTGAACACTGAAGCTTTCTTT	CASKGRVNTEAFF
TRBV5-1	TRBJ2-7	once	-	TGCGCCAGCAGCTTCAGTAGTGGTAGCGCGGACTACGAGCAGTACTTC	CASSFSSGSADYEQYF
TRBV5-1	TRBJ1-1	many	-	TGCGCCAGCAGATCCGGACAGTCGAACACTGAAGCTTTCTTT	CASRSGQSNTEAFF
TRBV10-3	TRBJ1-1	many	-	TGTGCCACCTCCCTGAACACTGAAGCTTTCTTT	CATSLNTEAFF
TRBV7-9	TRBJ1-4	many	TRBD1	TGTGCCAGCAGCAAGGACAGGGACCGCGAAAAACTGTTTTTT	CASSKDRDREKLFF
TRBV2	TRBJ2-1	many	-	TGTGCCAGCAGTGGTCACGACAATGAGCAGTTCTTC	CASSGHDNEQFF
TRBV7-9	TRBJ1-1	few	-	TGTGCCAGCAGCTTAGGGCTGGACCCAACCACTGAAGCTTTCTTT	CASSLGLDPTTEAFF
TRBV6-2/TRBV6-3	TRBJ1-1	few	-	TGTGCCAGTGCGACAGGGAACACTGAAGCTTTCTTT	CASATGNTEAFF
TRBV20-1	TRBJ2-1	-	TRBD2	TGCAGTGCTAGAGTCTATAGCGGGACTAGCGGATACAATGAGCAGTTCTTC	CSARVYSGTSGYNEQFF
TRBV7-2	TRBJ2-1	-	-	TGTGCCAGCAGCTTGAAAATAGGTTCAACCCAAAATGAGCAGTTCTTC	CASSLKIGSTQNEQFF